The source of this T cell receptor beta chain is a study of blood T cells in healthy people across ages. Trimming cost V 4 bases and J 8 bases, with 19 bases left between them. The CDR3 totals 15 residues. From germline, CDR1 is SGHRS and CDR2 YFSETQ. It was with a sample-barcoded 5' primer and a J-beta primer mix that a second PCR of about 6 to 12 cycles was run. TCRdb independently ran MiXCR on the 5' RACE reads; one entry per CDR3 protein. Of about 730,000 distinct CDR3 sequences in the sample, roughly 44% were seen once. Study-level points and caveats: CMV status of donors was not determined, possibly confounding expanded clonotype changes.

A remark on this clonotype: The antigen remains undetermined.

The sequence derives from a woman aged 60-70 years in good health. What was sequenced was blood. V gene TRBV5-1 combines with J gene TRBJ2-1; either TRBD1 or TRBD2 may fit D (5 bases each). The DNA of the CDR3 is TGCGCCAGCAGCCCGTCCCGGGACCCGGGCCATGAGCAGTTCTTC. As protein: CASSPSRDPGHEQFF.